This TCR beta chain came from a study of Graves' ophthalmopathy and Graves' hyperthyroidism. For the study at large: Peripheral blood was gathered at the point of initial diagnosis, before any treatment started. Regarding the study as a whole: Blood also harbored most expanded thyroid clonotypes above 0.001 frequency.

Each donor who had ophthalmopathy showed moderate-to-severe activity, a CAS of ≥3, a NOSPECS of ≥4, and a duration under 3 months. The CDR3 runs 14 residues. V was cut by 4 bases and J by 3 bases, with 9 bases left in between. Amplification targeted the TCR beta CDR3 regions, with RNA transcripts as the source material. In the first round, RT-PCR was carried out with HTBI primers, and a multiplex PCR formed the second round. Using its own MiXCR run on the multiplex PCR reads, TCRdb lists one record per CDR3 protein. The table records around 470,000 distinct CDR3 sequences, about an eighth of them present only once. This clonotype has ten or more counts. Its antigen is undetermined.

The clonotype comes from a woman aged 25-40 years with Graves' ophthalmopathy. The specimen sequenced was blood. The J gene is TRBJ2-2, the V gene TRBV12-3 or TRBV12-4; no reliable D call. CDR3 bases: TGTGCCAGCAGTTGGGTGGGTCACACCGGGGAGCTGTTTTTT. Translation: CASSWVGHTGELFF.